This T cell receptor (beta chain) was retrieved from a study of blood T cells in healthy people across ages. The second PCR ran about 6 to 11 cycles with a sample-barcoded 5' primer and J-beta primers. TCRdb reprocessed the 5' RACE reads with MiXCR, giving one entry per CDR3 protein. The table includes around 990,000 distinct CDR3 sequences, 30% to 40% detected once. The CDR3 sequence is 14 residues long. Germline V CDR1 and CDR2: MNHEY, SVGEGT. Sequencing used blood. V usage is TRBV6-2 or TRBV6-3 and J usage is TRBJ2-4, with D unresolved. The DNA end is more similar to TRBJ2-7, so the J call may be wrong. This TCR derives from a man aged 18 to 30 in good health. The CDR3 DNA reads as TGTGCCAGCAGTAACTGTGGGGTTCTCTACGAGCAGTACTTC. It specifies CASSNCGVLYEQYF.